This T cell receptor beta chain was identified in a study of CD8+CD57+ T cells in acquired aplastic anemia. Study context: Each DNA sample taken from sorted CD4+ and CD8+ cells came to about 3.2 ug on average.

The V and J ends lost 4 bases and 7 bases, in that order; junction bases with no gene match: 11. The CDR3 contains 17 residues. Germline V gene sequence: CDR1 SNHLY, CDR2 FYNNEI. Genomic DNA constituted the template upon which TCR beta VDJ and CDR3 profiling was performed. TCRdb reprocessed the reads with MiXCR, giving one entry per CDR3 protein. This sample carries around 180,000 distinct CDR3 sequences, over 60% of them seen once, and the ten largest clones take around 42%. The sample comprised sorted CD4+, CD8+, or CD8+CD57+ T cells (not recorded which) from PBMCs. This TCR was sampled from a human donor with severe aplastic anemia or a healthy control (not recorded which). The chain employs TRBV2 and TRBJ1-5; 12 bases are a match to TRBD1. CDR3 in DNA: TGTGCCAGCAGTGTTGTCGCGGGACAGGGGGCAGGACAGCCCCAGCATTTT. Its translation: CASSVVAGQGAGQPQHF.